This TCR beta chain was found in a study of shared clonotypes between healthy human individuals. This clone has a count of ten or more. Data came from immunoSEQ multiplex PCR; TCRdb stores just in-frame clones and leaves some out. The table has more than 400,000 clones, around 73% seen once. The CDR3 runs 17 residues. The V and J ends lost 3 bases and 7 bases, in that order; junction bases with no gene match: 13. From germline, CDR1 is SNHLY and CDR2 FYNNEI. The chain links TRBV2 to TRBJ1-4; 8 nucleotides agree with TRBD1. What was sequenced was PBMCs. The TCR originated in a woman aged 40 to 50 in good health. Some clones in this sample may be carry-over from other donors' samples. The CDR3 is CASSDAAGGIVGEKLFF. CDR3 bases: TGTGCCAGCAGTGACGCGGCAGGGGGCATAGTGGGTGAAAAACTGTTTTTT.